The rows below give T cell receptor beta chains drawn from one sample of a study of graft-versus-host responses after intestinal transplantation. These receptors' targets are unknown. Produced via immunoSEQ multiplex PCR; TCRdb's table is partial and in-frame only. The table shows roughly 100,000 clones, with under 95% occurring only once. Sequencing used unstimulated CD8+ T cells sorted from spleen or lymph node cells, obtained before intestinal transplant. These receptor sequences come from a human donor who received an intestinal transplant. Both conserved end residues are part of each CDR3. Each record gives: V gene, J gene, D gene, CDR3 length, clone size, CDR3 protein, CDR3 DNA. The D gene is left open where the match is weak. Part of the rows lack a size; the others show once, few, many or a class for expanded clones.

TRBV7-8,TRBJ1-1,.,14,once,CASSSTQGIAEAFF,TGTGCCAGCAGCTCCACCCAGGGGATTGCCGAAGCTTTCTTT
TRBV11-2,TRBJ2-1,TRBD1,16,.,CASSLETGGKNNEQFF,TGTGCCAGCAGCCTAGAAACAGGGGGCAAAAACAATGAGCAGTTCTTC
TRBV7-3,TRBJ2-7,TRBD1,14,.,CASSLGGTGYEQYF,TGTGCCAGCAGCTTAGGGGGGACAGGATACGAGCAGTACTTC
TRBV2,TRBJ2-6,.,13,.,CASITTGANVLTF,TGTGCCAGCATAACCACCGGGGCCAACGTCCTGACTTTC
TRBV2,TRBJ2-3,.,13,.,CASKLAGDDTQYF,TGTGCCAGCAAACTCGCCGGCGACGATACGCAGTATTTT
TRBV5-6,TRBJ2-7,.,12,.,CASSLYSYEQYF,TGTGCCAGCAGCTTATACAGCTACGAGCAGTACTTC
TRBV7-8,TRBJ2-1,TRBD1,17,.,CASSFKLRQGPYNEQFF,TGTGCCAGCAGCTTTAAGCTCCGACAGGGACCCTACAATGAGCAGTTCTTC
TRBV15,TRBJ2-3,.,14,.,CATSRYQSTDTQYF,TGTGCCACCAGCAGATACCAGAGCACAGATACGCAGTATTTT
TRBV4-2,TRBJ2-5,TRBD2,18,.,CASSQGTSGGAIQETQYF,TGTGCCAGCAGCCAAGGGACTAGCGGGGGGGCCATCCAAGAGACCCAGTACTTC
TRBV29-1,TRBJ2-7,TRBD2,15,.,CSVVTLAGGTYEQYF,TGCAGCGTCGTGACCCTAGCGGGGGGCACCTACGAGCAGTACTTC
TRBV19,TRBJ2-1,.,11,once,CASSLYNEQFF,TGTGCCAGTAGCCTCTACAATGAGCAGTTCTTC
TRBV18,TRBJ1-5,.,18,.,CASSLIRDARYSNQPQHF,TGTGCCAGCTCACTGATCCGGGACGCACGTTATAGCAATCAGCCCCAGCATTTT
TRBV11-2,TRBJ2-1,TRBD1,16,.,CASSLAPGQGDNEQFF,TGTGCCAGCAGCTTAGCCCCCGGCCAGGGGGACAATGAGCAGTTCTTC
TRBV7-8,TRBJ1-1,.,14,.,CASSLGLVASEAFF,TGTGCCAGCAGCTTAGGCTTGGTAGCGTCTGAAGCTTTCTTT
TRBV5-1,TRBJ2-5,.,19,.,CASSLDLLKMTETVETQYF,TGCGCCAGCAGCTTAGACCTCTTGAAAATGACTGAAACGGTAGAGACCCAGTACTTC
TRBV4-1,TRBJ2-3,TRBD2,17,.,CASSLYGGDYSTDTQYF,TGCGCCAGCAGCCTCTACGGGGGGGATTATAGCACAGATACGCAGTATTTT
TRBV7-9,TRBJ2-7,.,14,.,CASSLQDTLYEQYF,TGTGCCAGCAGCTTGCAGGACACCCTATACGAGCAGTACTTC
TRBV6-5,TRBJ1-2,.,13,.,CASSYAVSDGYTF,TGTGCCAGCAGTTACGCGGTGTCAGATGGCTACACCTTC
TRBV5-4,TRBJ1-1,.,12,.,CASSLGYTEAFF,TGTGCCAGCAGCTTGGGGTACACTGAAGCTTTCTTT
TRBV6-1,TRBJ1-1,.,15,once,CASSAIVGANTEAFF,TGTGCCAGCAGTGCGATAGTGGGGGCAAACACTGAAGCTTTCTTT
TRBV7-2,TRBJ2-1,.,14,.,CASSLARPYNEQFF,TGTGCCAGCAGCTTAGCCAGACCCTACAATGAGCAGTTCTTC
TRBV19,TRBJ2-7,.,16,.,CASSISPGAPVDEQYF,TGTGCCAGTAGTATAAGCCCGGGGGCGCCAGTTGACGAGCAGTACTTC
TRBV5-1,TRBJ1-3,TRBD1,17,.,CASSFYLQGAPGNTIYF,TGCGCCAGCAGCTTTTACTTACAGGGGGCCCCTGGAAACACCATATATTTT
TRBV11-2,TRBJ2-5,TRBD2,19,.,CASSPSGTSGGAHQETQYF,TGTGCCAGCAGTCCATCCGGGACTAGCGGGGGGGCCCACCAAGAGACCCAGTACTTC
TRBV4-1,TRBJ2-1,.,16,.,CASSQGRGRSYNEQFF,TGCGCCAGCAGCCAAGGCCGGGGGCGCTCGTACAATGAGCAGTTCTTC
TRBV6-1,TRBJ1-2,.,14,.,CASSDWGARNGYTF,TGTGCCAGCAGTGACTGGGGGGCCAGGAATGGCTACACCTTC
TRBV5-1,TRBJ1-1,.,12,once,CASSLGAGEAFF,TGCGCCAGCAGCTTGGGGGCGGGGGAAGCTTTCTTT
TRBV18,TRBJ1-6,.,16,.,CASSPLGGSYNSPLHF,TGTGCCAGCTCACCCTTGGGGGGCAGCTATAATTCACCCCTCCACTTT
TRBV5-1,TRBJ1-2,.,16,.,CASSERLAQANYGYTF,TGCGCCAGCAGCGAACGGTTGGCCCAAGCTAACTATGGCTACACCTTC
TRBV4-1,TRBJ1-5,.,13,.,CASSQRGNQPQHF,TGCGCCAGCAGCCAACGGGGTAATCAGCCCCAGCATTTT
TRBV5-4,TRBJ1-1,.,18,.,CASSFEMRGPLMNTEAFF,TGTGCCAGCAGCTTTGAGATGCGAGGGCCCCTGATGAACACTGAAGCTTTCTTT
TRBV14,TRBJ2-5,.,16,.,CASSFGLVPPSETQYF,TGTGCCAGCAGCTTCGGGTTGGTTCCGCCTTCGGAGACCCAGTACTTC
TRBV29-1,TRBJ2-5,.,13,few,CSVEAGIQETQYF,TGCAGCGTTGAGGCCGGGATCCAAGAGACCCAGTACTTC
TRBV19,TRBJ1-1,TRBD1,15,.,CASSTSGGVNTEAFF,TGTGCCAGTAGTACCTCAGGGGGGGTGAACACTGAAGCTTTCTTT
TRBV14,TRBJ2-2,.,15,.,CASSQHDPATGELFF,TGTGCCAGCAGCCAACACGACCCCGCCACCGGGGAGCTGTTTTTT
TRBV5-4,TRBJ1-1,.,14,.,CASSLVGENTEAFF,TGTGCCAGCAGCTTGGTAGGGGAGAACACTGAAGCTTTCTTT
TRBV2,TRBJ2-7,.,13,.,CASCGTPFYEQYF,TGTGCCAGCTGCGGGACACCTTTCTACGAGCAGTACTTC
TRBV16,TRBJ1-3,.,18,.,CASSQSSSISPSGNTIYF,TGTGCCAGCAGCCAATCATCGAGTATTTCCCCTTCTGGAAACACCATATATTTT
TRBV14,TRBJ1-4,.,18,.,CASSWSRYPRTTNEKLFF,TGTGCCAGCAGCTGGTCCCGATACCCGCGTACAACTAATGAAAAACTGTTTTTT
TRBV9,TRBJ2-1,TRBD2,14,.,CASGTGLGLTEQFF,TGTGCCAGCGGAACGGGACTAGGATTGACTGAGCAGTTCTTC
TRBV11-3,TRBJ1-2,.,13,.,CASSPPTNYGYTF,TGTGCCAGCAGCCCACCGACTAACTATGGCTACACCTTC
TRBV15,TRBJ2-3,.,16,.,CATSRALGGSTDTQYF,TGTGCCACCAGCAGAGCTCTCGGCGGGAGCACAGATACGCAGTATTTT
TRBV6-5,TRBJ1-2,.,13,once,CASSYSTANGYTF,TGTGCCAGCAGTTACTCGACAGCAAATGGCTACACCTTC
TRBV29-1,TRBJ1-1,.,12,.,CGAYAMNTEAFF,TGCGGGGCTTACGCTATGAACACTGAAGCTTTCTTT
TRBV4-1,TRBJ1-1,TRBD1,19,.,CASSQVVPDRGSEGTEAFF,TGCGCCAGCAGCCAAGTCGTCCCGGACAGGGGGTCTGAGGGCACTGAAGCTTTCTTT
TRBV9,TRBJ2-1,.,17,.,CASSASAGLSLFNEQFF,TGTGCCAGCAGCGCCTCCGCTGGACTTTCCCTGTTCAATGAGCAGTTCTTC
TRBV7-3,TRBJ2-1,.,12,.,CASSITGGEQFF,TGTGCCAGCAGCATCACCGGGGGCGAGCAGTTCTTC
TRBV5-4,TRBJ2-1,.,13,.,CASSLSSIDEQFF,TGTGCCAGCAGCTTGTCTAGCATCGATGAGCAGTTCTTC
TRBV7-9,TRBJ1-4,TRBD1,15,once,CASSPNPGTDEKLFF,TGTGCCAGCAGTCCAAACCCCGGGACAGATGAAAAACTGTTTTTT
TRBV19,TRBJ1-5,.,11,.,CASGGNQPQHF,TGTGCGTCGGGGGGCAATCAGCCCCAGCATTTT